This TCR beta chain was obtained from a study of T cells in Graves' hyperthyroidism and ophthalmopathy. There are 14 residues in the CDR3. The V gene lost 5 bases and the J gene lost 7 bases, with 12 bases spanning the gap. CDR1 LNHNV and CDR2 YYDKDF come from the germline V gene (reference sequence). TCR beta CDR3 regions were amplified from RNA transcripts. In the first-round RT-PCR of the TCR CDR3, the HTBI primer set was used. Using its own MiXCR run on the multiplex PCR reads, TCRdb lists one record per CDR3 protein. Of about 570,000 distinct CDR3 sequences in the sample, 40% to 55% are singletons; the top ten hold about 20%.

Sequencing was done on a sample of peripheral blood or thyroid tissue (not recorded which). The TCR sequence derives from an adult woman with Graves' disease, either hyperthyroidism or ophthalmopathy (not recorded which). The chain couples TRBV15 to TRBJ1-6; D possibly corresponds to TRBD1 (6 bases). The CDR3 bases are TGTGCCACCAGCTCTACAGGGTTGAATTCACCCCTCCACTTT. It yields the protein CATSSTGLNSPLHF.